Each of the 27 T cell receptor beta chains below was sequenced from the same sample in a study of shared T cell receptors in the human thymus. Some clones are missing from TCRdb's copy, which holds only in-frame ones; the method was immunoSEQ multiplex PCR. The sample has hundreds of thousands of clones; about 87% are singletons. The data also belong to a second study, concerning human thymus T cells.

The sample comprised thymocytes. The receptors come from a boy under two years old with a congenital heart defect.

V gene TRBV25-1 combines with J gene TRBJ2-7; TRBD1 agrees at 8 bases. This CDR3 region has 14 residues. Germline V gene data show CDR1 as MGHDK and CDR2 as SYGVNS. V lost 1 base to trimming and J lost 5 bases; unmatched junction nucleotides: 4. CDR3 DNA: TGTGCCAGCAGTGAATGGAAGGGACAGGACGAGCAGTACTTC. This sequence encodes CASSEWKGQDEQYF.

J is TRBJ2-3 and V is TRBV19; D not resolved. CDR3 length: 14 amino acids. The germline gives CDR1 LNHDA, CDR2 SQIVND (reference sequence). V lost 1 base and J lost 1, with 6 bases in between. CDR3 DNA: TGTGCCAGTAGTATAGGCCCAGGCACAGATACGCAGTATTTT. It codes for CASSIGPGTDTQYF.

The rearrangement joins TRBV28 to TRBJ2-7; 7 bases agree with TRBD1. The length of the CDR3 is 17 residues. From germline, CDR1 is MDHEN and CDR2 SYDVKM. V shed 6 bases, J shed 4 bases, and the junction held 18 bases outside the gene matches. CDR3 coding DNA: TGTGCCAGCAGGTCAACCCTTCGGACAGGACACGATTACGAGCAGTACTTC. Protein product: CASRSTLRTGHDYEQYF.

To note about this clone: This sample also contains other DNA sequences that code for the same CDR3. V gene TRBV29-1 combines with J gene TRBJ2-3; 7 nucleotides match TRBD2. With V trimmed by 1 base and J by 4 bases, 2 bases remained unmatched. Germline V lookup: CDR1 SQVTM, CDR2 ANQGSEA. The CDR3 has 13 amino acids. Here the CDR3 reads CSVEAGGADTQYF. The CDR3 DNA is TGCAGCGTTGAAGCGGGGGGTGCAGATACGCAGTATTTT.

This clone was seen a handful of times. V and J are TRBV5-8 and TRBJ2-3; D gene ambiguous. The V gene lost 2 bases and the J gene lost 6 bases, with 4 bases spanning the gap. The CDR3 extends over 11 amino acids. Germline V CDR1 and CDR2: SGHTS, YDEGEE. The CDR3 loop is CASSFPDTQYF. The CDR3 coding sequence is TGTGCCAGCAGCTTCCCGGATACGCAGTATTTT.

The chain is built from TRBV10-2 and TRBJ2-1, with D possibly TRBD2 on 6 matching bases. Trimming took off 9 bases at V and 6 bases at J, with 12 bases between the two ends. The V gene's germline CDR1 is WSHSY and CDR2 SAAADI. The CDR3 totals 12 residues. The CDR3 region has the DNA TGCGCCAGGGAGGGCTCTTCCAATGAGCAGTTCTTC. Encoded protein: CAREGSSNEQFF.

V is TRBV28 and J is TRBJ1-2; weak D call: TRBD1 (6 bases). Trimming stripped 11 bases from V and 2 bases from J, with 15 bases between. The length of the CDR3 is 13 residues. The germline V gene encodes CDR1 MDHEN and CDR2 SYDVKM. CDR3 in DNA: TGTGCCGTCCAACCTACAGGGAACTATGGCTACACCTTC. Translated: CAVQPTGNYGYTF.

J is TRBJ1-1 and V is TRBV5-1, with a tentative D call TRBD1 (5 bases). The CDR3 is 17 amino acids. Germline lookup yields CDR1 SGHRS and CDR2 YFSETQ. Deletions cut 4 bases from V and 0 bases from J, with 19 bases between. The CDR3 DNA sequence: TGCGCCAGCAGCCAACAAATCGACAGACCCATGAACACTGAAGCTTTCTTT. Its translation: CASSQQIDRPMNTEAFF.

This clone was seen a single time. The chain has TRBV7-9 and TRBJ1-3; D may be TRBD1 (5 bases). Germline CDR1 is SEHNR and CDR2 is FQNEAQ (reference sequence). V dropped 5 bases and J dropped 2 bases, with 19 bases sitting between them. CDR3 length: 17 amino acids. The CDR3 nucleotides read TGTGCCAGCAGCCCTCGGGGGTTCCCCTCGGCTGGAAACACCATATATTTT. This sequence encodes CASSPRGFPSAGNTIYF. Full variable domain (remainder filled in from reference TRBV7-9 and TRBJ1-3): DTGVSQNPRHKITKRGQNVTFRCDPISEHNRLYWYRQTLGQGPEFLTYFQNEAQLEKSRLLSDRFSAERPKGSFSTLEIQRTEQGDSAMYLCASSPRGFPSAGNTIYFGEGSWLTVV.

This clone was seen only a few times. This sequence joins TRBV28 and TRBJ1-1, with TRBD1 matching 7 bases. Germline loops: CDR1 MDHEN, CDR2 SYDVKM. J was trimmed by 2 bases and V by 5 bases; bases with no gene match: 8. The CDR3 has 15 residues. As DNA, the CDR3 is TGTGCCAGCAGTCCGTCGACAGGGACCAACACTGAAGCTTTCTTT. It codes for CASSPSTGTNTEAFF.

The rearrangement uses TRBV5-6 and TRBJ2-7; TRBD1 might be the D (5 bases). This CDR3 comprises 15 residues. Germline values: CDR1 SGHDT, CDR2 YYEEEE. The V end was cut by 1 base, the J end by 4 bases, with 15 bases between. This CDR3 is CASSLSRVGGYEQYF. The CDR3 coding sequence is TGTGCCAGCAGCTTGAGCAGGGTAGGTGGATACGAGCAGTACTTC.

The gene calls are TRBV7-9 and TRBJ2-1; TRBD2 matches at 10 bases. The V gene's germline CDR1 is SEHNR and CDR2 FQNEAQ (reference sequence). Trimming at V came to 2 bases and at J to 6 bases, leaving 7 bases not matched to a gene. The CDR3 contains 16 residues. The CDR3 protein is CASSLFTSGKVNEQFF. The CDR3 nucleotides are TGTGCCAGCAGCTTATTTACTAGCGGGAAGGTCAATGAGCAGTTCTTC.

This sequence joins TRBV5-5 and TRBJ1-5, with 9 bases lining up with TRBD1. The germline V gene has CDR1 SGHKS and CDR2 YYEKEE (reference sequence). The CDR3 has 17 residues. J was trimmed by 3 bases and V by 0 bases; bases with no gene match: 7. The CDR3 protein is CASSLGWDRDNNQPQHF. CDR3 nucleotides: TGTGCCAGCAGCTTGGGTTGGGACAGGGACAACAATCAGCCCCAGCATTTT. Looking up the rest from reference TRBV5-5 and TRBJ1-5 gives the full variable domain: DAGVTQSPTHLIKTRGQQVTLRCSPISGHKSVSWYQQVLGQGPQFIFQYYEKEERGRGNFPDRFSARQFPNYSSELNVNALLLGDSALYLCASSLGWDRDNNQPQHFGDGTRLSIL.

The rearrangement joins TRBV4-3 to TRBJ1-1; perhaps TRBD1 as D (6 bases). The germline CDR1 and CDR2 sequences are LGHNA and YSLEER. Trimming stripped 0 bases from V and 1 base from J, with 12 bases between. CDR3 length: 16 residues. CDR3 in amino acids: CASSQEGAQGNTEAFF. In nucleotides, the CDR3 is TGCGCCAGCAGCCAAGAAGGGGCACAGGGGAACACTGAAGCTTTCTTT.

This chain uses TRBV5-6 with TRBJ2-1; 7 nucleotides align to TRBD1. Germline V gene data show CDR1 as SGHDT and CDR2 as YYEEEE. J lost 0 bases, V lost 3 bases, and 6 bases had no gene match. This CDR3 has 16 residues. The CDR3 sequence is CASSCRTGSSYNEQFF. The CDR3 nucleotides read TGTGCCAGCAGCTGTAGGACAGGCAGCTCCTACAATGAGCAGTTCTTC.

The chain combines TRBV30 with TRBJ2-3, with a tentative D call TRBD1 (6 bases). This CDR3 comprises 18 residues. V lost 5 bases and J lost 1, with 25 bases in between. CDR1 is GTSNPN and CDR2 is SVGIG in the germline V gene (reference sequence). CDR3 in amino acids: CAWASRDKGLNCTDTQYF. The CDR3 DNA is TGTGCCTGGGCCTCCCGGGACAAAGGGCTAAACTGCACAGATACGCAGTATTTT.

Only one count was recorded for this clone. This chain uses TRBV14 with TRBJ1-1; TRBD1 matches at 9 bases. With 3 bases clipped from V and 3 bases from J, the junction kept 8 bases outside the gene matches. This CDR3 comprises 16 residues. CDR1 SGHDN and CDR2 FVKESK come from the germline V gene. CDR3 residues: CASSQGTGRWDTEAFF. CDR3 DNA sequence: TGTGCCAGCAGCCAGGGGACAGGGCGGTGGGACACTGAAGCTTTCTTT.

The J gene is TRBJ1-1, the V gene TRBV2, with TRBD1 as a possible D gene (6 bases). Germline V gene data show CDR1 as SNHLY and CDR2 as FYNNEI. The V end was cut by 2 bases, the J end by 0 bases, with 13 bases between. This CDR3 comprises 16 residues. The CDR3 region is CASSELARGMNTEAFF. CDR3 DNA sequence: TGTGCCAGCAGTGAATTAGCGAGGGGGATGAACACTGAAGCTTTCTTT.

This chain connects TRBV15 to TRBJ1-5; TRBD1 matches at 11 bases. Germline trimming cut 4 bases from V and 2 bases from J; bases unmatched to any gene: 25. The CDR3 is made up of 23 amino acids. CDR1 and CDR2 (germline): LNHNV, YYDKDF (reference sequence). The DNA of the CDR3 is TGTGCCACCAGCATGCGTCCGACCTTGGGACAGGGGGGTAAGTATGTCGGCAATCAGCCCCAGCATTTT. It specifies CATSMRPTLGQGGKYVGNQPQHF. The full variable domain, completed using reference TRBV15 and TRBJ1-5, is DAMVIQNPRYQVTQFGKPVTLSCSQTLNHNVMYWYQQKSSQAPKLLFHYYDKDFNNEADTPDNFQSRRPNTSFCFLDIRSPGLGDTAMYLCATSMRPTLGQGGKYVGNQPQHFGDGTRLSIL.

The rearrangement joins TRBV7-2 to TRBJ1-5, with a possible D match to TRBD1 (5 bases). Germline CDR1 SGHTA, CDR2 FQGNSA. V was shortened by 5 bases and J by 0 bases, with 14 bases between the two germline ends. This CDR3 contains 16 residues. CDR3 in amino acids: CASSPRGTDSNQPQHF. The CDR3 coding sequence is TGTGCCAGCAGCCCGCGGGGGACCGATAGCAATCAGCCCCAGCATTTT.

The V gene is TRBV2, the J gene TRBJ2-7; TRBD1 aligns across 8 bases. CDR1 is SNHLY, CDR2 FYNNEI, per germline. Unmatched junction bases numbered 4, after V lost 3 bases and J lost 6 bases. The CDR3 sequence is 13 residues long. CDR3 loop: CASSDRGRPEQYF. The CDR3 nucleotides read TGTGCCAGCAGTGACAGGGGGCGTCCCGAGCAGTACTTC. The whole variable domain, remainder taken from reference TRBV2 and TRBJ2-7, is EPEVTQTPSHQVTQMGQEVILRCVPISNHLYFYWYRQILGQKVEFLVSFYNNEISEKSEIFDDQFSVERPDGSNFTLKIRSTKLEDSAMYFCASSDRGRPEQYFGPGTRLTVT.

This clone was seen only once. The chain employs TRBV29-1 and TRBJ2-1; no firm D call. CDR1 SQVTM and CDR2 ANQGSEA come from the germline V gene. V was pared by 5 bases and J by 4 bases, with 9 bases between. The CDR3 runs 12 residues. The CDR3 sequence is CSVFQVYNEQFF. The CDR3 DNA reads as TGCAGCGTTTTTCAGGTTTACAATGAGCAGTTCTTC.

This clone came up once. The rearrangement uses TRBV4-1 and TRBJ2-1; possibly TRBD2 for D (6 bases). This CDR3 contains 15 residues. Trimming cost V 1 base and J 6 bases, with 13 bases left between them. In germline, CDR1 is MGHRA, CDR2 YSYEKL. CDR3: CASSQGSAEGNEQFF. The CDR3 DNA reads TGCGCCAGCAGCCAAGGAAGCGCGGAGGGCAATGAGCAGTTCTTC.

Here the CDR3 DNA reads TGTGCCACCAGCAGAGATGGTTTGGGCCGCAATCAGCCCCAGCATTTT. Its translation is CATSRDGLGRNQPQHF. The rearrangement joins TRBV15 to TRBJ1-5; D gene ambiguous. The CDR3 is made up of 16 amino acids. Trimming shortened V by 0 bases and J by 2 bases, and 11 bases separated the two germline ends. The germline V gene encodes CDR1 LNHNV and CDR2 YYDKDF (reference sequence).

This clone was recorded a few times. The CDR3 DNA reads TGTGCCAGTAGTGCCACCGGGACTCCTGCCTACGAGCAGTACTTC. Its translation is CASSATGTPAYEQYF. The chain employs TRBV19 and TRBJ2-7; D is possibly TRBD2 (6 bases). The CDR3 contains 15 residues. CDR1 LNHDA and CDR2 SQIVND come from the germline V gene (reference sequence). Trimming took 5 bases from V and 2 from J, leaving 16 bases between them.

The J gene is TRBJ2-7, the V gene TRBV5-1, with 8 positions matching TRBD1. CDR3 length equals 16 residues. Germline V CDR1 and CDR2: SGHRS, YFSETQ. The V and J ends lost 5 bases and 7 bases, in that order; junction bases with no gene match: 17. The CDR3 bases are TGCGCCAGCAGGTCATCACCAGGGGGCGGCCTAAGGGAGCAGTACTTC. Protein: CASRSSPGGGLREQYF.

The table lists this clone with a count of one. The J gene is TRBJ2-1, the V gene TRBV5-6; TRBD1 aligns across 10 bases. This CDR3 region has 15 residues. CDR1 SGHDT and CDR2 YYEEEE come from the germline V gene. J was trimmed by 3 bases and V by 4 bases; bases with no gene match: 4. CDR3 DNA: TGTGCCAGCAGCCTTGGGGACAGGGGCTACAATGAGCAGTTCTTC. It codes for CASSLGDRGYNEQFF.